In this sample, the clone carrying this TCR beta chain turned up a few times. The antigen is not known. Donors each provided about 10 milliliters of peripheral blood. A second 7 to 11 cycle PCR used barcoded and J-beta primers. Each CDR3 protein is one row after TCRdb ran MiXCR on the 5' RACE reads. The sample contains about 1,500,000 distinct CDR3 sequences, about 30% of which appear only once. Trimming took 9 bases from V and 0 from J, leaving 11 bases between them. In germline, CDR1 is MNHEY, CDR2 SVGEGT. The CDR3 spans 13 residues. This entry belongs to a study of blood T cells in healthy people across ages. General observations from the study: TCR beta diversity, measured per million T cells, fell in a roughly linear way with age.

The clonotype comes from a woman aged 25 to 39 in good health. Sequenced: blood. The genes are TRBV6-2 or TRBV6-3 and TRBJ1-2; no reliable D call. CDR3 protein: CASATVANYGYTF. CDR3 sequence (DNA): TGTGCCAGTGCGACGGTAGCTAACTATGGCTACACCTTC.